The 23 T cell receptor beta chains in this list originate from one sample, sequenced in a study of early T cells in non-severe SARS-CoV-2 infection. A single record per CDR3 protein comes from TCRdb applying MiXCR to the 5' RACE reads. The data show 20,000 to 25,000 distinct CDR3 sequences, 3.5% to 5% seen once. The sequencing sample was made of whole blood. These receptors originate from an adult who was a healthcare worker with PCR-confirmed SARS-CoV-2 infection or an uninfected control (not recorded which).

This clonotype has ten or more counts. V gene TRBV7-6 combines with J gene TRBJ1-1; 7 bases map to TRBD1. This CDR3 region has 13 residues. Trimming at V came to 1 base and at J to 4 bases, leaving 0 bases not matched to a gene. Germline V CDR1 and CDR2: SGHVS, FNYEAQ. CDR3 loop: CASSLGQGTEAFF. For the CDR3, the DNA is TGTGCCAGCAGCTTAGGACAGGGCACTGAAGCTTTCTTT.

In this sample, this clonotype turned up many times. V is TRBV7-2 and J is TRBJ2-5; a possible D gene is TRBD2 (6 bases). The CDR3 is 14 residues long. V lost 3 bases, J lost 1 base, and 9 bases lay in between. CDR1 is SGHTA and CDR2 is FQGNSA in the germline V gene. The DNA for the CDR3 is TGTGCCAGCAGCTTGGCGGGGACCCAAGAGACCCAGTACTTC. Translating it yields CASSLAGTQETQYF.

In its sample, this clonotype was seen many times. The chain combines TRBV29-1 with TRBJ2-7; 8 positions match TRBD1. V lost 6 bases and J lost 3; bases outside the gene matches: 7. This CDR3 is built from 13 residues. Germline CDR1 is SQVTM and CDR2 is ANQGSEA. The CDR3 DNA follows: TGCAGCGTGTCGGGACAGGAAGACTACGAGCAGTACTTC. It is translated as CSVSGQEDYEQYF.

This clonotype has ten or more counts. The chain employs TRBV6-2 or TRBV6-3 and TRBJ1-2, with a weak D call TRBD1 (5 bases). Germline values: CDR1 MNHEY, CDR2 SVGEGT. Trimming stripped 0 bases from V and 4 bases from J, with 12 bases between. The CDR3 sequence is 15 residues long. The CDR3 nucleotides are TGTGCCAGCAGTTACTCGGGACGCGGGGGCTATGGCTACACCTTC. Residues: CASSYSGRGGYGYTF.

This clonotype has at least ten counts. The DNA for the CDR3 is TGTGCCAGCACCCCGGGGGGGGTAGCTGGCTACACCTTC. Amino acids: CASTPGGVAGYTF. The V gene is TRBV12-3 or TRBV12-4, the J gene TRBJ1-2, with D perhaps TRBD1 (5 bases). Trimming shortened V by 7 bases and J by 7 bases, and 16 bases separated the two germline ends. This CDR3 contains 13 residues.

This clonotype appeared many times. The chain employs TRBV5-5 and TRBJ1-1; tentative D call: TRBD1 (5 bases). The CDR3 loop spans 16 amino acids. The V end was cut by 5 bases, the J end by 0 bases, with 17 bases between. Looked up from germline, CDR1 is SGHKS and CDR2 is YYEKEE (reference sequence). DNA of the CDR3: TGTGCCAGCAGTTTTGGGGGATGGAGTATGAACACTGAAGCTTTCTTT. Translation: CASSFGGWSMNTEAFF.

By frequency in the sample, this clonotype is medium-sized (0.01 to 0.1%). CDR3 in amino acids: CASSTANYGYTF. The CDR3 DNA reads as TGTGCCAGCAGCACAGCTAACTATGGCTACACCTTC. V gene TRBV7-2 combines with J gene TRBJ1-2, with D unclear. Per the germline V gene, CDR1 is SGHTA and CDR2 is FQGNSA. CDR3 length: 12 amino acids. Trimming took off 5 bases at V and 0 bases at J, with 4 bases between the two ends.

In its sample, this clonotype ranks as medium-sized. The genes are TRBV10-3 and TRBJ1-2, with TRBD1 as a possible D gene (5 bases). Germline lookup yields CDR1 ENHRY and CDR2 SYGVKD. This CDR3 has 13 amino acids. Deletions cut 8 bases from V and 7 bases from J, with 17 bases between. The CDR3: CAIGGVALLGYTF. CDR3 nucleotides: TGTGCCATCGGAGGGGTGGCTCTACTTGGCTACACCTTC.

By share of the sample, this clonotype is medium-sized. The chain links TRBV7-3 to TRBJ1-2; 9 positions agree with TRBD1. There are 16 residues in the CDR3. The germline gives CDR1 SGHTA, CDR2 FQGTGA. V was pared by 5 bases and J by 4 bases, with 11 bases of the junction left unmatched. The CDR3 spells CASSPGQGTGIYGYTF. The DNA for the CDR3 is TGTGCCAGCAGCCCCGGACAGGGGACAGGAATCTATGGCTACACCTTC.

This clonotype has only a few counts. CDR3 coding DNA: TGCGCCAGCAGCCTTCAGGTGGGCTATGGCTACACCTTC. The encoded protein is CASSLQVGYGYTF. The chain employs TRBV5-1 and TRBJ1-2; D call uncertain. Germline CDR1 reads SGHRS; CDR2 reads YFSETQ. Trimming left V 4 bases short and J 4 bases short, with 11 bases between. The length of the CDR3 is 13 residues.

This clonotype was seen repeatedly, ten times or more. The chain carries TRBV5-1 and TRBJ2-6; a weak D match, TRBD2 (6 bases). In germline, CDR1 is SGHRS, CDR2 YFSETQ. Deletions cut 0 bases from V and 0 bases from J, with 10 bases between. This CDR3 comprises 17 residues. The CDR3 DNA reads TGCGCCAGCAGCTTGGTGGGAGGAAGCTCTGGGGCCAACGTCCTGACTTTC. It is translated as CASSLVGGSSGANVLTF.

This sequence joins TRBV6-2 or TRBV6-3 and TRBJ1-5; no clear D gene. Germline V gives CDR1 MNHEY, CDR2 SVGEGT. The CDR3 covers 15 residues. V dropped 0 bases and J dropped 5 bases, with 11 bases sitting between them. CDR3 DNA: TGTGCCAGCAGTTACTCGTGGACGGCGGATCAGCCCCAGCATTTT. Residues: CASSYSWTADQPQHF.

This clonotype was counted many times. This chain uses TRBV10-3 with TRBJ1-1; D remains unclear. The CDR3 totals 14 residues. CDR1 and CDR2 from the germline V gene are ENHRY and SYGVKD. V was pared by 3 bases and J by 1 base, with 9 bases between. CDR3 amino acids: CAISELGTNTEAFF. The CDR3 DNA reads TGTGCCATCAGTGAATTGGGTACGAACACTGAAGCTTTCTTT.

In its sample, this clonotype was seen many times. The V call is TRBV3-1, the J call TRBJ2-2; 8 nucleotides line up with TRBD2. Germline CDR1 and CDR2: LGHDT and YNNKEL (reference sequence). J lost 8 bases, V lost 4 bases, and 6 bases had no gene match. The CDR3 extends over 14 amino acids. CDR3 loop: CASSPSGGGGELFF. The CDR3 nucleotides read TGTGCCAGCAGCCCGAGCGGGGGAGGAGGGGAGCTGTTTTTT.

In this sample, this clonotype turned up many times. V usage is TRBV30 and J usage is TRBJ1-2; D is perhaps TRBD1 (5 bases). The CDR3 is 14 residues long. V was clipped by 4 bases and J by 4 bases, with 16 bases between them. Germline V lookup: CDR1 GTSNPN, CDR2 SVGIG (reference sequence). CDR3 sequence (DNA): TGTGCCTGGACCCAACTCGCCAGGGTCTATGGCTACACCTTC. It codes for CAWTQLARVYGYTF.

This clonotype was found many times. The chain uses TRBV4-3 and TRBJ2-1; D ambiguous. The CDR3 totals 13 residues. The ends were cut back, 1 base at V and 6 bases at J, with 7 bases in the middle. Germline V lookup: CDR1 LGHNA, CDR2 YSLEER. DNA of the CDR3: TGCGCCAGCAGCCAAGGCCTGGCCAATGAGCAGTTCTTC. Amino acids: CASSQGLANEQFF.

This clonotype showed up many times. The chain joins TRBV18 to TRBJ1-1; no firm D call. Looked up from germline, CDR1 is KGHSH and CDR2 is LQKENI. The length of the CDR3 is 14 residues. The V end lost 1 base, the J end lost 1 base, and 7 bases lay between the germline ends. The CDR3 here is CASSPQGGNTEAFF. Written as DNA, the CDR3 is TGTGCCAGCTCACCACAGGGAGGGAACACTGAAGCTTTCTTT.

V gene TRBV21-1 combines with J gene TRBJ1-1; the table names TRBD1, a call not compared with the DNA. TRBV21-1 is reported as a pseudogene. This CDR3 spans 17 amino acids. Here the CDR3 DNA reads TGTGCCAGCAGCCCGGGGCGGTGGGGGGACGGACATACTGAAGCTTTCTTT. It codes for CASSPGRWGDGHTEAFF.

This clonotype was detected ten times or more. The V and J genes are TRBV5-1 and TRBJ1-2, with D unclear. CDR1 is SGHRS and CDR2 is YFSETQ in the germline V gene. This CDR3 contains 17 residues. Trimming stripped 4 bases from V and 5 bases from J, with 24 bases between. The CDR3 reads CASSPLPHALGIYGYTF. Written as DNA, the CDR3 is TGCGCCAGCAGCCCGCTGCCCCATGCTCTGGGGATATATGGCTACACCTTC.

The chain links TRBV5-1 to TRBJ2-3; D gene unclear. The CDR3 totals 15 residues. Germline V gives CDR1 SGHRS, CDR2 YFSETQ. V lost 5 bases and J lost 5, with 18 bases in between. The CDR3 DNA reads TGCGCCAGCAGTTCGGATTATACCTGGGGAGATACGCAGTATTTT. It is translated as CASSSDYTWGDTQYF.

This clonotype was picked up many times. J is TRBJ2-2 and V is TRBV19; possibly TRBD1 for D (6 bases). Trimming removed 5 bases from V and 5 bases from J, with 15 bases in between. There are 15 residues in the CDR3. CDR1 is LNHDA, CDR2 SQIVND, per germline (reference sequence). DNA of the CDR3: TGTGCCAGTAGTGTGTGGGGGCGGTTTACCGGGGAGCTGTTTTTT. Its translation: CASSVWGRFTGELFF.

Only a few counts were recorded for this clonotype. This chain connects TRBV4-2 to TRBJ1-1; D gene uncertain. The CDR3 has 18 residues. The germline CDR1 and CDR2 sequences are LGHNA and YNFKEQ. V was clipped by 0 bases and J by 3 bases, with 20 bases between them. CDR3 amino acids: CASSQDFGVTLVDTEAFF. CDR3 sequence (DNA): TGTGCCAGCAGCCAAGATTTCGGGGTTACGTTAGTTGACACTGAAGCTTTCTTT.

About this clonotype itself: A much larger clone lies one base from this, so it may be a read error. This chain joins TRBV4-3 and TRBJ2-1; D is possibly TRBD1 or TRBD2 (6 bases each). Germline CDR1 and CDR2: LGHNA and YSLEER. The CDR3 loop spans 16 amino acids. The CDR3 nucleotides are TGCGACAGCAGCCCCCTTGGGGGGCCTGTAGGGAATGAGCAGTTCTTC. Translating gives CDSSPLGGPVGNEQFF.